Below, 5 T cell receptor beta chains from the same sample are listed, as sequenced in a study of T-cell reconstitution after alpha-beta-depleted transplantation in children. Preparation of the TCRbeta library involved a method that used unique molecular identifiers. TCRdb re-derived calls from the PCR reads in MiXCR, one entry per CDR3 protein. The repertoire holds about 610,000 distinct CDR3 sequences, with 8% to 11% as singletons. Sequenced material: PBMCs from the stem cell graft donor, taken from the stem cell graft. Receptors originate from a human donor who donated a stem cell graft to a child with acute myeloid leukemia.

This clonotype has just a few counts. The V gene is TRBV5-1, the J gene TRBJ2-2; 9 nucleotides agree with TRBD2. Germline lookup yields CDR1 SGHRS and CDR2 YFSETQ. V gave up 6 bases and J gave up 4 bases; unmatched junction bases: 7. This CDR3 is built from 15 residues. CDR3 region: CASNIAGVSTGELFF. The DNA for the CDR3 is TGCGCCAGCAATATAGCGGGAGTCAGCACCGGGGAGCTGTTTTTT.

V usage is TRBV6-2 or TRBV6-3 and J usage is TRBJ2-1, with 12 positions matching TRBD2. Looked up from germline, CDR1 is MNHEY and CDR2 is SVGEGT. The J segment lost 7 bases and the V segment lost 7 bases, leaving 14 bases of the junction unmatched. The CDR3 totals 17 residues. The CDR3 here is CASTPLAGGGHGNEQFF. DNA of the CDR3: TGTGCCAGCACTCCACTAGCGGGAGGCGGTCATGGGAATGAGCAGTTCTTC.

The chain couples TRBV5-1 to TRBJ2-7; no firm D call. Germline V lookup: CDR1 SGHRS, CDR2 YFSETQ. The CDR3 sequence is 14 residues long. The germline V and J ends were trimmed by 4 bases and 1 base, with 12 bases remaining between them. CDR3 in DNA: TGCGCCAGCAGCGTTAGCACGGCATCCTACGAGCAGTACTTC. Its translation: CASSVSTASYEQYF.

V is TRBV5-1 and J is TRBJ2-1; 8 bases fit TRBD2. The germline V gene has CDR1 SGHRS and CDR2 YFSETQ. The V gene end was trimmed by 0 bases and the J gene end by 6 bases; junction bases not matched to a gene: 5. CDR3 length: 15 amino acids. Here the CDR3 reads CASSLVGGEVNEQFF. CDR3 DNA sequence: TGCGCCAGCAGCTTGGTCGGGGGGGAGGTCAATGAGCAGTTCTTC. The complete variable domain, with remaining parts taken from reference TRBV5-1 and TRBJ2-1, reads KAGVTQTPRYLIKTRGQQVTLSCSPISGHRSVSWYQQTPGQGLQFLFEYFSETQRNKGNFPGRFSGRQFSNSRSEMNVSTLELGDSALYLCASSLVGGEVNEQFFGPGTRLTVL.

This clonotype was counted only a few times. The chain carries TRBV7-3 and TRBJ1-2, with a possible D match to TRBD1 (5 bases). In germline, CDR1 is SGHTA, CDR2 FQGTGA. The CDR3 length is 15 residues. V was cut by 5 bases and J by 8 bases, with 21 bases left in between. CDR3 region: CASSPEPTRRDGYTF. DNA of the CDR3: TGTGCCAGCAGCCCAGAACCAACTAGAAGGGACGGCTACACCTTC. The variable domain in full, with the rest retrieved from reference TRBV7-3 and TRBJ1-2, is GAGVSQTPSNKVTEKGKYVELRCDPISGHTALYWYRQSLGQGPEFLIYFQGTGAADDSGLPNDRFFAVRPEGSVSTLKIQRTERGDSAVYLCASSPEPTRRDGYTFGSGTRLTVV.